This TCR beta chain originates from a study of T cells in Graves' hyperthyroidism and ophthalmopathy. General study findings and limits: Also found in blood were most expanded thyroid clonotypes above 0.001.

PBMCs were derived from 7.5 to 10 ml fresh peripheral blood. Amplified TCR beta CDR3 regions came from RNA transcripts. TCR CDR3 underwent first-round RT-PCR with the HTBI primer set. TCRdb itself ran the multiplex PCR reads through MiXCR, one entry per CDR3 protein. The sample shows fewer than 550,000 distinct CDR3 sequences, around a quarter of them seen only once. A note on this clonotype: Its antigen remains unknown.

V trimming: 0 bases; J trimming: 2 bases; junction bases outside the gene matches: 8. The CDR3 is made up of 17 amino acids. CDR1 is SGHAT, CDR2 FQNNGV, per germline. The sequenced material came from blood. This clonotype was obtained from a woman aged 25 to 45 with Graves' ophthalmopathy. The chain joins TRBV11-2 to TRBJ2-3; 7 positions match TRBD2. The CDR3 DNA follows: TGTGCCAGCAGCTTAGATTCGAGTCTAGCGGACACAGATACGCAGTATTTT. This sequence encodes CASSLDSSLADTDTQYF.